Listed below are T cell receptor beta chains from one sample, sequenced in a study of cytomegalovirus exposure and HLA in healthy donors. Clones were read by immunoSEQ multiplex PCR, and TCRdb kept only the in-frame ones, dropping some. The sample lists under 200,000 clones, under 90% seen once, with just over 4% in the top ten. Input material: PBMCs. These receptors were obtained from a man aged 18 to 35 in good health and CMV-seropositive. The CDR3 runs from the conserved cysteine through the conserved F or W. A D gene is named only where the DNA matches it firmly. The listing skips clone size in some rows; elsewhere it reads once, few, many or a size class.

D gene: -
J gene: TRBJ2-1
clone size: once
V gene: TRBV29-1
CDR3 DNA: TGCAGCGCCGAGAGGACGGGGAGCTCCTACAATGAGCAGTTCTTC
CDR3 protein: CSAERTGSSYNEQFF

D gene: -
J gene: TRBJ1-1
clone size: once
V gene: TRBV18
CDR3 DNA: TGTGCCAGCTCACCACAATGGATGGGGGCAAGCGTGAACACTGAAGCTTTCTTT
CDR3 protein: CASSPQWMGASVNTEAFF

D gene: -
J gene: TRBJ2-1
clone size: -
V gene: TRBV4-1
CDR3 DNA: TGCGCCAGCAGCCAAGATGAGAATAGCCCTTCCTACAATGAGCAGTTCTTC
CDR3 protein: CASSQDENSPSYNEQFF

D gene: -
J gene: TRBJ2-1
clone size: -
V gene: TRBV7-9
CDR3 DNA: TGTGCCAGCAGCCGAGTCTTTCGCCTATTGTACAATGAGCAGTTCTTC
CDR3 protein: CASSRVFRLLYNEQFF

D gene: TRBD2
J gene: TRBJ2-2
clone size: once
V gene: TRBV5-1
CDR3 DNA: TGCGCCAGCAGCTCAGCTAGCGGGACGACCGGGGAGCTGTTTTTT
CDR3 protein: CASSSASGTTGELFF

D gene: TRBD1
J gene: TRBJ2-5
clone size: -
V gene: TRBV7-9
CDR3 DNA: TGTGCCAGCACCCGGGACAGGGGGCGGGAGACCCAGTACTTC
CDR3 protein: CASTRDRGRETQYF

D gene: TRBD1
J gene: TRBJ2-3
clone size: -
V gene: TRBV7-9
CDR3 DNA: TGTGCCAGCAGCCGTCCCGGGACAGGGATTCTAAGCACAGATACGCAGTATTTT
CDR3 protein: CASSRPGTGILSTDTQYF

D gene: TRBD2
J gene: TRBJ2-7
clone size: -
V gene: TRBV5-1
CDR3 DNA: TGCGCCAGCAGCTTACTAGCGGGAGAAGTCGGCGAGCAGTACTTC
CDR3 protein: CASSLLAGEVGEQYF

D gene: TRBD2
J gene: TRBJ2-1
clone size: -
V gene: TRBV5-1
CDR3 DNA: TGCGCCAGCAGCTTCATAGCGGGTGGCTCCTACAATGAGCAGTTCTTC
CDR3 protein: CASSFIAGGSYNEQFF

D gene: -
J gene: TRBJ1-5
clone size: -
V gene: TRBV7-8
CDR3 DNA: TGTGCCAGCAGCTTCCGGGGGATCGGAGCGGGAGTTAGCAATCAGCCCCAGCATTTT
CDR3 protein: CASSFRGIGAGVSNQPQHF

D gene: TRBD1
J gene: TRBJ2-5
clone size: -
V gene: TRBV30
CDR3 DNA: TGTGCCTGGAGTCGCAGGGGGAGCCAAGAGACCCAGTACTTC
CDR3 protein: CAWSRRGSQETQYF

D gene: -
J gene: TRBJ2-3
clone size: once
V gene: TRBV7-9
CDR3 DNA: TGTGCCAGCAGCGGTACAGGAGACAGCACAGATACGCAGTATTTT
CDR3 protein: CASSGTGDSTDTQYF

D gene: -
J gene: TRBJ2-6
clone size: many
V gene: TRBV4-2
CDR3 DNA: TGTGCCAGCAGCCAAGACAACTCTGGGGCCAACGTCCTGACTTTC
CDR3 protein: CASSQDNSGANVLTF

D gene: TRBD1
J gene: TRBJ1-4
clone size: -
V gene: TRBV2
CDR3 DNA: TGTGCCAGCAGTCTCCAGACAGGGAGGGAAAAACTGTTTTTT
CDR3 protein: CASSLQTGREKLFF

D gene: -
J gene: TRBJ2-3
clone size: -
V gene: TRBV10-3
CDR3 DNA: TGTGCCATCAGTGACCGGGACTCGGGAGATACGCAGTATTTT
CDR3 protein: CAISDRDSGDTQYF

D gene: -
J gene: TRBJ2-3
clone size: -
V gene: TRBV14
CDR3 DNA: TGTGCCAGCAGCCGCGGGCTGTATACGCAGTATTTT
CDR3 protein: CASSRGLYTQYF

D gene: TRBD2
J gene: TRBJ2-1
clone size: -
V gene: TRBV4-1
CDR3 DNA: TGCGCCAGCAGCCAAGATTCTCTCCTAGCGGAGAACTACAATGAGCAGTTCTTC
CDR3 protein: CASSQDSLLAENYNEQFF

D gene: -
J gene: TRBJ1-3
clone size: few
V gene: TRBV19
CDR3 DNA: TGTGCCAGTAGTACGACAGTTCCTGGAAACACCATATATTTT
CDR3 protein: CASSTTVPGNTIYF

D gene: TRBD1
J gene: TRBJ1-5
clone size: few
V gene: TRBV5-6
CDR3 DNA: TGTGCCAGCAGCCCCGGACAGGGCAACAATCAGCCCCAGCATTTT
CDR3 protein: CASSPGQGNNQPQHF

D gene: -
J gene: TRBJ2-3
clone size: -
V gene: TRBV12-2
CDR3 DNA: TGTGCAAGTCGCTGGACGGCTAGCGGGAGGACTAGCACAGATACGCAGTATTTT
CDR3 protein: CASRWTASGRTSTDTQYF

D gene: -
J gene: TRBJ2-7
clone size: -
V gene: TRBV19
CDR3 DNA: TGTGCCAGTAGTATAGATGAAGGACTAAACTACGAGCAGTACTTC
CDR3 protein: CASSIDEGLNYEQYF

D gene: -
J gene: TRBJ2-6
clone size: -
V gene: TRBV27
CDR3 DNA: TGTGCCAGCAGGGCAGGTGAGGGCAGGGGTATCTCTGGGGCCAACGTCCTGACTTTC
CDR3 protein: CASRAGEGRGISGANVLTF

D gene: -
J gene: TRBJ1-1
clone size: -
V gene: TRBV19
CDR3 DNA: TGTGCCAGTAGTATTGGGAGGATCTACACTGAAGCTTTCTTT
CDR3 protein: CASSIGRIYTEAFF

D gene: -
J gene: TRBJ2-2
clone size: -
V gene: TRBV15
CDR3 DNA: TGTGCCACCGGGAGCGGTTCGAACACCGGGGAGCTGTTTTTT
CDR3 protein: CATGSGSNTGELFF

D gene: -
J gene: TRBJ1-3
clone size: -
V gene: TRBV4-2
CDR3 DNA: TGTGCCAGCAGCCAGGGACTTCTCTCTGGAAACACCATATATTTT
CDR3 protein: CASSQGLLSGNTIYF

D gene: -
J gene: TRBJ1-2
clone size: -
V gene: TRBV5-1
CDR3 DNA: TGCGCCAGCAGCCCTGACAGGATCAGTCGCCGTGGCTACACCTTC
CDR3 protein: CASSPDRISRRGYTF